This T cell receptor (beta chain) is drawn from a study of regulatory T cells in long-lasting Graves disease. This CDR3 region has 13 residues. Germline CDR1 is MDHEN and CDR2 is SYDVKM. General study findings and limits: Persistent disease samples used TRBV28, TRBJ1-2 and TRBJ2-5 preferentially. Relative to new patients (around 1,000), persistent patients exhibited greater sharing of public clonotypes (around 2,700).

In regard to this clonotype: Antigen: not known.

Time point of the sample: persistent/refractory GD, antithyroid drugs over 5 years with positive TRAb. Scientists built the TCR library using RNA that was extracted from PBMCs. Enrollment of patients was through an endocrinology department in Xi'an, China. Arm-PCR of CDR3 regions and iRepertoire HTBI primers were used to build TCR beta libraries. TCRdb reanalysed the multiplex PCR reads using MiXCR and keeps one entry per CDR3 protein. Among about 460,000 distinct CDR3 sequences listed, about 20% were seen once. The specimen was peripheral blood mononuclear cells (PBMCs), collected when the disease was refractory, from a patient treated with antithyroid drugs. The rearrangement uses TRBV28 and TRBJ2-2; tentatively, D is TRBD1 (5 bases). The sequence was obtained from a female donor with Graves disease. In DNA, the CDR3 is TGTGTAATTCAGGGCGGGAACACCGGGGAGCTGTTTTTT. This gives the protein CVIQGGNTGELFF.